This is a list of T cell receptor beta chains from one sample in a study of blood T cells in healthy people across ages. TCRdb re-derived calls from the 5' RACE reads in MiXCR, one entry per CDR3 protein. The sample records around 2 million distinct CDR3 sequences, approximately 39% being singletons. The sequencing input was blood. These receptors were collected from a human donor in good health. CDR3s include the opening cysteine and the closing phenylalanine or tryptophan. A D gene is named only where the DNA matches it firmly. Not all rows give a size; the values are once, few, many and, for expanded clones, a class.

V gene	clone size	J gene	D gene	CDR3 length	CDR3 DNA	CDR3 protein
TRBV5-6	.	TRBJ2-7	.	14	TGTGCCAGCAGCTCGTGGAGCGGTTCCTACGAGCAGTACTTC	CASSSWSGSYEQYF
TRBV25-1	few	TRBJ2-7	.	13	TGTGCCAGCAGTGATGACCCCGCTTACGAGCAGTACTTC	CASSDDPAYEQYF
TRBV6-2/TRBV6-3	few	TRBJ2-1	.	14	TGTGCCAGCAGTCTATCCTCTTTGAAAGAGACCCAGTTCTTC	CASSLSSLKETQFF
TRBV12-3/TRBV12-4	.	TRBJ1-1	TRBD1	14	TGTGCCAGCAAACAGGACAGGGGGCTAACTGAAGCTTTCTTT	CASKQDRGLTEAFF
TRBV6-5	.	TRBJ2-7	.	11	TGTGCCAGCAATCAGGGAAACGAGCAGTACTTC	CASNQGNEQYF
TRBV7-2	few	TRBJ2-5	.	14	TGTGCCAGCAGCCCAGAGACGGTTGGAGAGACCCAGTACTTC	CASSPETVGETQYF
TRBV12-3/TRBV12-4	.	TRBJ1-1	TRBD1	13	TGTGCCAGCAGTTTAATGGAGGGGGCCGGAGCTTTCTTT	CASSLMEGAGAFF
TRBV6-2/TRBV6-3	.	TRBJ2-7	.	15	TGTGCCAGCAGTTACTCCGGTCACAGTACCTACGAGCAGTACTTC	CASSYSGHSTYEQYF
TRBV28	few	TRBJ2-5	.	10	TGTGCCAGCGATAAGGACTTGGAGTACTTC	CASDKDLEYF
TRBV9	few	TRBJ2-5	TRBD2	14	TGTGCCAGCAGCGCTAGCGGGGGTCAAGAGACCCAGTACTTC	CASSASGGQETQYF
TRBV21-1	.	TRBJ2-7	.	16	TGTGCCAGCAGCAAAACCCCGGGACGCTGGGACTACGAGCAGTACTTC	CASSKTPGRWDYEQYF
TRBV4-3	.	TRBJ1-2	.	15	TGCGCCAGCAGCCAAGAGGGCGCAGACTACTATGACTACACCTTC	CASSQEGADYYDYTF
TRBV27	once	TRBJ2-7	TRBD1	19	TGTGCCAGCAGTTCCCCCCCCCCGAATACAGGGGCGTTCACCTACGAGCAGTACTTC	CASSSPPPNTGAFTYEQYF
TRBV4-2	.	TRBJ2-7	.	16	TGTGCCGGCAGCCAAGGAAGGCAGGGGATCTCCTACGAGCAGTACTTC	CAGSQGRQGISYEQYF
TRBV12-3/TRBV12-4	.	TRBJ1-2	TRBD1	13	TGTGCCAGCCGCCAAACAGGGGATCGTGGCTACACCTTC	CASRQTGDRGYTF
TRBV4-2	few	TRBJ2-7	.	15	TGTGCCAGCAGCCAATTGGAGGGGGCCGGGTACGAGCAGTACTTC	CASSQLEGAGYEQYF
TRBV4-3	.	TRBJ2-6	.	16	TGCGCCAGCAGCCAATACGATAGGTCTGGGGCCAACGTCCTGACTTTC	CASSQYDRSGANVLTF
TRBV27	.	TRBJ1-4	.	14	TGTGCCAGCAGTCCGTTTAGGTCTAATGAAAAACTGTTTTTT	CASSPFRSNEKLFF
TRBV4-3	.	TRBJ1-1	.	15	TGCGCCAGCAGCCAAGATAGGGCACTGAACACTGAAGCTTTCTTT	CASSQDRALNTEAFF
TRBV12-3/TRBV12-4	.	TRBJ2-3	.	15	TGTGCCAGCAGTTTTTTAAGGAGCAGCACAGATACGCAGTATTTT	CASSFLRSSTDTQYF
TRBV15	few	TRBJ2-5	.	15	TGTGCCACCAGCCGGTTTGGACAGAGTACGAATGAGCAGTACTTC	CATSRFGQSTNEQYF
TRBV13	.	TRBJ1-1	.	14	TGTGCCAGCAGAGAATACGGTCGAACGACTGAAGCTTTCTTT	CASREYGRTTEAFF
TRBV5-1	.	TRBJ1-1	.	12	TGCGCCAGCAGCTCGCGGTTCGCTGAAGCTTTCTTT	CASSSRFAEAFF
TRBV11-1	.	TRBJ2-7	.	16	TGTGCCAGCAGCTTAACGGCGGGGGCGATTATGAACGAGCAGTACTTC	CASSLTAGAIMNEQYF
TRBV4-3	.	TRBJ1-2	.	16	TGCGCCAGCAGCCAAGATGTCACAGAAAGTATCTATGGCTACACCTTC	CASSQDVTESIYGYTF